The TCR beta chain described here comes from a study of shared clonotypes between healthy human individuals. Per germline, CDR1 SEHNR and CDR2 FQNEAQ (reference sequence). This CDR3 region has 12 residues. V lost 5 bases and J lost 6; bases outside the gene matches: 1. Terminally differentiated effector memory CD45RA+ cells were excluded by CCR7 positive selection of CD45RO-negative cells. Sequencing used immunoSEQ multiplex PCR; TCRdb keeps in-frame clones, though not all of them. The sample consists of about 2 million clones, roughly 95% of them appearing once. The rearrangement links TRBV7-9 to TRBJ2-7; 10 nucleotides line up with TRBD1. The receptor was isolated from a man aged 18 to 30 in good health. The sample taken for sequencing was naive CD8+ T cells sorted from blood. The CDR3 loop is CASSGTGAEQYF. The CDR3 bases are TGTGCCAGCAGCGGGACAGGGGCCGAGCAGTACTTC.